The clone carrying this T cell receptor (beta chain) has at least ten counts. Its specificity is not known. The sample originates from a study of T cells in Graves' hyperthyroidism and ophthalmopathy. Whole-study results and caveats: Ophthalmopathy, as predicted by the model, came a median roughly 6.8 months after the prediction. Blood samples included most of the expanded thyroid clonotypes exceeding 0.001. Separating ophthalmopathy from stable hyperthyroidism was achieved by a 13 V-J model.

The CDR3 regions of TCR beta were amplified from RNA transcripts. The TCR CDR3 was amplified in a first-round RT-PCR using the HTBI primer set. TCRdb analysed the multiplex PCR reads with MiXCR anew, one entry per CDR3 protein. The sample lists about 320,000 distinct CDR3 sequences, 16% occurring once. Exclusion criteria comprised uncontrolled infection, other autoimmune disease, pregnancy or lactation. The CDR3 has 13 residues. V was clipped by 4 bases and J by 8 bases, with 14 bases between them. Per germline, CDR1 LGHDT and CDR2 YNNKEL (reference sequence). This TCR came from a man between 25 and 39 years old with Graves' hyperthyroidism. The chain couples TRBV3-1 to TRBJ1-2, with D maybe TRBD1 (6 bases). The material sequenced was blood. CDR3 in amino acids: CASSLQGSGGYTF. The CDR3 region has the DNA TGTGCCAGCAGCCTACAGGGTTCGGGAGGCTACACCTTC.